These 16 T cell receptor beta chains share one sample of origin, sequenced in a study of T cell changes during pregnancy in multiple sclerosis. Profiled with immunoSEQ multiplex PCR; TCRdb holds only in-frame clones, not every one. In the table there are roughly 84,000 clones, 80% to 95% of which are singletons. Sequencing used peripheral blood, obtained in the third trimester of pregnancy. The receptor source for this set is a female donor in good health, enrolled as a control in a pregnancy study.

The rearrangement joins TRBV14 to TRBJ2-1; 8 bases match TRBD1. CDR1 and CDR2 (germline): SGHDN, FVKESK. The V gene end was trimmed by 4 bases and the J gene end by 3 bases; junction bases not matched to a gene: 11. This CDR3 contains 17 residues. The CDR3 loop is CASSLKNRGSFYNEQFF. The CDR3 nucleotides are TGTGCCAGCAGCCTAAAAAACAGGGGGAGCTTCTACAATGAGCAGTTCTTC.

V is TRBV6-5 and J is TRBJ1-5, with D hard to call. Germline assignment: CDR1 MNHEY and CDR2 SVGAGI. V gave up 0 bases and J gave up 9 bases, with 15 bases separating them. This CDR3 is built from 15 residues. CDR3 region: CASSYSKVQVVPQHF. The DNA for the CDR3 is TGTGCCAGCAGTTACTCGAAGGTGCAGGTCGTGCCCCAGCATTTT.

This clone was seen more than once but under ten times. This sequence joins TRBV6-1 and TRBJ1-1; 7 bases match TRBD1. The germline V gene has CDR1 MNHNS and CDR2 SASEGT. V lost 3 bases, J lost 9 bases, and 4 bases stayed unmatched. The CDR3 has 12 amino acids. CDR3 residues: CASSDRQGKAFF. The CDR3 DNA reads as TGTGCCAGCAGTGACCGACAGGGTAAAGCTTTCTTT.

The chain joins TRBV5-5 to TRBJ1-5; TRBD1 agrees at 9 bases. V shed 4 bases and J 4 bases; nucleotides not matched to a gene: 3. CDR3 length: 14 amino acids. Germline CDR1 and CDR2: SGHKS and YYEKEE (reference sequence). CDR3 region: CASSPGTGNQPQHF. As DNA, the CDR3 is TGTGCCAGCAGCCCGGGGACAGGGAATCAGCCCCAGCATTTT.

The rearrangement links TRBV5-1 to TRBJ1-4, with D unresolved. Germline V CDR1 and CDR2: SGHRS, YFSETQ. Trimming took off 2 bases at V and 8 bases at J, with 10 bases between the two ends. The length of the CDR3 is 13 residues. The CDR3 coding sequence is TGCGCCAGCAGCTTTTTTGGTCGGGAAAAACTGTTTTTT. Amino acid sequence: CASSFFGREKLFF.

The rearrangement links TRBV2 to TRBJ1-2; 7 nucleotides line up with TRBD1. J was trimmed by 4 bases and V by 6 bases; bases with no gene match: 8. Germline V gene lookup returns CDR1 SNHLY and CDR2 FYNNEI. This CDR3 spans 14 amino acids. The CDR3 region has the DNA TGTGCCAGCAGCCCCAGGGGGGAGACCTATGGCTACACCTTC. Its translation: CASSPRGETYGYTF.

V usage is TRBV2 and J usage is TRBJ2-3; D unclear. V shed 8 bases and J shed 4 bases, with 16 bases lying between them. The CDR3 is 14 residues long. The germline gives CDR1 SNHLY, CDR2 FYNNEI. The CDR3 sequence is CASVPVRSSDTQYF. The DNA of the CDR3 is TGTGCCAGCGTTCCCGTTCGGAGCTCAGATACGCAGTATTTT.

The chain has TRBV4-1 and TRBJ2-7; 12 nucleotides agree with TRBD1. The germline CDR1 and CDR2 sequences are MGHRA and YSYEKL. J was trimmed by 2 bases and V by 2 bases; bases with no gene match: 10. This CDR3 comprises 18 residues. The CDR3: CASSQNAPGQGATYEQYF. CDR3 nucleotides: TGCGCCAGCAGCCAAAATGCCCCGGGACAGGGGGCCACCTACGAGCAGTACTTC.

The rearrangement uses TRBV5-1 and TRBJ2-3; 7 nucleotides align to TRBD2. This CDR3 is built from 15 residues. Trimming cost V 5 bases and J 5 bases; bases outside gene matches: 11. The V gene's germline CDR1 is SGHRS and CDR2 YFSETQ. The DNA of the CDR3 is TGCGCCAGCAGGAACCGGGACTATGAGGGAGATACGCAGTATTTT. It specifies CASRNRDYEGDTQYF.

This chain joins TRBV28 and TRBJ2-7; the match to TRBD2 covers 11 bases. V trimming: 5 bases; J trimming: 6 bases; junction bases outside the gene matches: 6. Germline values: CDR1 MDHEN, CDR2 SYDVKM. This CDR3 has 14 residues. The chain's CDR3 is CASSPLAGGSEQYF. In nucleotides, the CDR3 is TGTGCCAGCAGTCCTCTAGCGGGAGGTTCCGAGCAGTACTTC.

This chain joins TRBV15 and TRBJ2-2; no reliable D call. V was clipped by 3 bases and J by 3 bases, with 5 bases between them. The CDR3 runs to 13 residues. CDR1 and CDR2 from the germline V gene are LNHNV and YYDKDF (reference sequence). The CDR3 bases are TGTGCCACCAGCAGCATTGACACCGGGGAGCTGTTTTTT. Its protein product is CATSSIDTGELFF.

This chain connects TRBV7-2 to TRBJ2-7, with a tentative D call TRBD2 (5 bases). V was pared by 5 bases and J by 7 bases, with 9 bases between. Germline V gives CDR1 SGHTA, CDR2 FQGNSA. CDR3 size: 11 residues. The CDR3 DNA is TGTGCCAGCAGCAACGAGGGTGAGCAGTACTTC. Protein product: CASSNEGEQYF.

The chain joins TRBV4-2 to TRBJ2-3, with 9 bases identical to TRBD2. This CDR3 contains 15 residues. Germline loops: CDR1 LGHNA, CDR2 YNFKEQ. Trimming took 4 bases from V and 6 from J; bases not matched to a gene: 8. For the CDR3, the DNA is TGTGCCAGCAGCCTGGGACTAGCAGGCTCGGATACGCAGTATTTT. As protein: CASSLGLAGSDTQYF.

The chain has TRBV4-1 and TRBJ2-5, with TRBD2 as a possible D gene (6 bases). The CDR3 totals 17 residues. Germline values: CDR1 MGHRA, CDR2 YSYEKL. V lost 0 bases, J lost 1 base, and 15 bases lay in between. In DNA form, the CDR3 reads TGCGCCAGCAGCCAAGATTCCAGCGGGTCCTTCCAAGAGACCCAGTACTTC. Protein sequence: CASSQDSSGSFQETQYF.

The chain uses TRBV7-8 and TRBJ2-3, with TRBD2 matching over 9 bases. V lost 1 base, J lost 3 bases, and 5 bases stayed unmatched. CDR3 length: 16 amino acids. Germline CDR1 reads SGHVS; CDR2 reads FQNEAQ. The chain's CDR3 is CASSLGAGGETDTQYF. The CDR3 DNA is TGTGCCAGCAGCTTAGGGGCGGGAGGGGAAACAGATACGCAGTATTTT.

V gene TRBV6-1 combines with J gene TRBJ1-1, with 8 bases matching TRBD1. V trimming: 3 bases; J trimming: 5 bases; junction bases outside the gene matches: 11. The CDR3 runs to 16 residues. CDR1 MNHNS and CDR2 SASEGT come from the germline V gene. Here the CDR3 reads CASSEGGQELLTEAFF. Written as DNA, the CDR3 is TGTGCCAGCAGTGAGGGGGGACAGGAACTCCTGACTGAAGCTTTCTTT.